A selection of T cell receptor beta chains follows, all from one sample in a study of Ad26.COV2.S vaccination and SARS-CoV-2 variants. The data were produced by immunoSEQ multiplex PCR, yet TCRdb's version contains in-frame clones alone and is incomplete. This sample has 350,000 to 450,000 clones, with about 91% found just once. The sequencing here drew on peripheral blood, taken after recovery from COVID-19. The receptor source for this set is a human donor who had recovered from COVID-19. Each CDR3 is given with its conserved first and last residue. The order of the fields is V gene, CDR3 protein.

V: TRBV4-2; CDR3: CASSQTRGDGTGELFF
V: TRBV4-2; CDR3: CASSQSTGELFF
V: TRBV20-1; CDR3: CSAFPGDTQYF
V: TRBV18; CDR3: CASSPPLGAYGYTF
V: TRBV29-1; CDR3: CSVWRAGELFF
V: TRBV5-4; CDR3: CASSPPYRGREETQYF
V: TRBV14; CDR3: CASSQDKGAGDYEQYF
V: TRBV12-3/TRBV12-4; CDR3: CASSPDSDYGYTF
V: TRBV12-3/TRBV12-4; CDR3: CASSSGGSTEAFF
V: TRBV6-6; CDR3: CASSFRRNYGYTF
V: TRBV4-3; CDR3: CASSQDWDRGGFF
V: TRBV11-2; CDR3: CASSLVRGAQETQYF
V: TRBV4-1; CDR3: CASSQDAGTGREQYF
V: TRBV4-3; CDR3: CASSHHGEAFF
V: TRBV9; CDR3: CASSVEGGLNTEAFF
V: TRBV6-5; CDR3: CATEGTGSDEQYF
V: TRBV7-9; CDR3: CASSEPGQGINYGYTF
V: TRBV5-1; CDR3: CASSLKLYEQYF
V: TRBV11-3; CDR3: CASSPGTGDNSPLHF
V: TRBV10-3; CDR3: CAISEKQMEAFF
V: TRBV4-1; CDR3: CASSQGTLAGKNEQFF
V: TRBV5-1; CDR3: CASSPGQTGFNQPQHF
V: TRBV19; CDR3: CASRMTGDSNQPQHF
V: TRBV6-2/TRBV6-3; CDR3: CASSYRQGRPSYEQYF
V: TRBV11-2; CDR3: CASSRLAASSYNEQFF
V: TRBV13; CDR3: CASSSKGQGLSGYTF
V: TRBV7-2; CDR3: CASSALGGLSNQPQHF
V: TRBV5-8; CDR3: CASSLAGENYGYTF
V: TRBV5-7; CDR3: CASTGLLSTDTQYF
V: TRBV18; CDR3: CASSLQGDRDNSPLHF
V: TRBV6-1; CDR3: CASSERGQGARDQPQHF
V: TRBV7-2; CDR3: CASSRQGNYGYTF
V: TRBV15; CDR3: CATPRGTEAFF
V: TRBV7-8; CDR3: CASSRAGSRTYNSPLHF
V: TRBV10-3; CDR3: CAISESDRAASGANVLTF
V: TRBV13; CDR3: CASSFGDREIYEQYF
V: TRBV15; CDR3: CATSGWLANEKLFF
V: TRBV5-1; CDR3: CASSWGQGYEQYF
V: TRBV5-1; CDR3: CASSLMGQGSTDTQYF
V: TRBV6-5; CDR3: CASSYPGTPLREQYF
V: TRBV18; CDR3: CASSVRDSYNSPLHF
V: TRBV6-1; CDR3: CASSSLEGGKEKLFF
V: TRBV19; CDR3: CASRGASTDTQYF
V: TRBV7-9; CDR3: CASSPDRGNSYNEQFF
V: TRBV6-5; CDR3: CASSQGGDSGNTIYF
V: TRBV19; CDR3: CASSKQGHTEAFF
V: TRBV6-5; CDR3: CASSYTGNEQYF
V: TRBV9; CDR3: CASSEHNGGASTDTQYF
V: TRBV7-8; CDR3: CASSLAKGGISGNTIYF
V: TRBV6-5; CDR3: CASKEGNTEAFF
V: TRBV11-2; CDR3: CASSLLTTRDYEQYF